The entry below gives a single TCR beta chain sequence along with its context. Its binding antigen is unknown. No quality values exist for individual bases; no much larger clone is one base distant. This entry is derived from a study of T cell repertoires in cytomegalovirus infection (dated by TCRdb to between 2018 and 2021). Regarding the study in general: The peptide stimulations were aimed at well-studied HLA-B-restricted epitopes as well as recently identified HLA-C-restricted CMV epitopes, whose presentation resists viral immunomodulation. The HLA type of each donor mattered for the analysis, because public TCR beta signatures pointed to carriage of CMV infection along with the matching HLA type. The paper's findings and limits, for the study overall: The ex vivo response was dominated by HLA-C-restricted CMV-specific TCR beta clonotypes, and the single most frequent clonotype in two of eight donors was supplied by these HLA-C-restricted clonotypes. In both this cohort and an independent cohort of 350 or so donors, the cumulative frequency of public TCR beta family members distinguished carriers of CMV infection plus the relevant HLA type.

The treatment or condition label here, explained by the study, means: in vitro stimulation with specific CMV peptide epitopes to enrich CMV-specific T cells. These reads were obtained on an Illumina HiSeq 1500. TCRdb reanalyzed the raw reads on its own, using fastp at Q25 for trimming and MiXCR for clone calling, and kept in-frame beta chains. Each entry is one CDR3 protein sequence, shown with its most common DNA and genes. The sample data list around 430,000 distinct CDR3 sequences, and more than 40% of these were observed just once. The top ten hold about 41% of the sample. The sequence was obtained from a human donor in good health (CMV status not recorded). Some clones in this sample may be carry-over from other donors' samples. The material sequenced was cultured PBMCs, taken from culture after CMV antigen stimulation.

The sequence in DNA is TGTGCCAGCAGTTTATCAATGGGGAACACTGAAGCTTTCTTT. Its protein reads: CASSLSMGNTEAFF. The chain was built from TRBV12-3 or TRBV12-4 and TRBJ1-1, with the D gene too uncertain to name. V loses 2 bases, J loses 1 base, and the germline ends lie 8 bases apart. The CDR3 spans 14 residues, from the cysteine through the phenylalanine. The DNA shown is the 42-base CDR3, in frame from base 1.